This TCR beta chain was recorded in a study of OX40 agonist ivuxolimab in advanced cancers. Context from the whole study: Ivuxolimab was an agonistic, fully human IgG2 monoclonal antibody directed against OX40 (CD134), a costimulatory receptor. Intravenous ivuxolimab was administered to patients every 2 weeks at six dose levels: 0.01, 0.1, 0.3, 1.5, 3 and 10 mg/kg. Of the approximately 50 dose-escalation patients, hepatocellular carcinoma was present in around 20, melanoma in approximately 15, renal cell carcinoma in 9 and head and neck cancer in 9. In the dose-escalation cohort, around four fifths of patients were male, and the mean age was 60 years with a range of about 20 to 79. Prior anti-PD-1, anti-PD-L1 or anti-CTLA-4 therapy was permitted, and approximately 40% of dose-escalation patients had received checkpoint inhibitors. Partial responses occurred in three dose-escalation patients: two with cutaneous melanoma and one with hepatocellular carcinoma. The purpose of peripheral TCRbeta sequencing was to test whether ivuxolimab changed TCR sequence diversity and led to clonal T-cell expansion. The paper covers the monotherapy dose-escalation part of the phase I ivuxolimab trial, which included N of about 50 patients. On the study overall, not on this receptor specifically: In the 0.1-3.0 mg/kg groups, partial responders were among the patients with the lowest normalized peripheral clonal expansion, particularly in CD8+ T cells. Low levels of normalized T-cell clonal expansion were also shown by some nonresponding patients. After ivuxolimab, CD8+ T cells had more expanded clones than CD4+ T cells on average. The antigen specificity of the peripheral T cells that underwent clonal expansion was not determined. At doses of 0.1 to 3.0 mg/kg, clonal expansion of both CD4+ and CD8+ T cells in blood was seen between baseline and week 6.

Genomic DNA was isolated from the sorted cells so that the TCRbeta CDR3 region could be sequenced. TCRbeta CDR3 regions were sequenced using the immunoSEQ Assay. In TCRdb, the immuneACCESS table is reduced to in-frame sequences with V and J assigned. These tables do not hold every clone; where another copy was compared, an unresolved V gene accounts for under half, and the others remain unexplained. Within this sample are approximately 76,000 clones, with around 90% of them counted one time only. The top ten hold roughly 13% of the sample. The CDR3 has 11 amino acids, counting the end cysteine and phenylalanine. Left in the record is the CDR3 DNA by itself, 33 bases read in frame from the first base. CDR1 and CDR2, looked up from the germline V gene (reference sequence), are GTSNPN and SVGIG. A word on this clone: The antigen it binds to is not known. No much larger clonotype is one base removed from it; base qualities were not supplied.

Patients with a history of autoimmune disease or receiving systemic immunosuppression were excluded from the trial. Peripheral blood for TCR sequencing was drawn from every dose cohort at baseline, at cycle 4 day 1 and at cycle 7 day 1. The samples were drawn from a first-in-human, open-label, multicenter phase I dose-escalation trial of ivuxolimab. Adults with locally advanced or metastatic head and neck squamous cell, hepatocellular, melanoma or renal cell carcinoma were enrolled in the trial. Before TCR sequencing, CD4+ T cells and CD8+ T cells from peripheral blood were sorted into separate populations.

The source material was CD4+ or CD8+ T cells sorted from blood, sampled in a trial of the OX40 agonist ivuxolimab. This TCR was recovered from an adult with an advanced solid tumor such as melanoma, head and neck, liver or kidney cancer. The chain was built from TRBV30 and TRBJ2-5; the D gene is unclear. The last part of the DNA fits TRBJ2-7 better; the J call may be wrong. The nucleotide sequence reads as follows: TGTGCCTGGGCCTTCGGGTACGAGCAGTACTTC. This yields the protein CAWAFGYEQYF.